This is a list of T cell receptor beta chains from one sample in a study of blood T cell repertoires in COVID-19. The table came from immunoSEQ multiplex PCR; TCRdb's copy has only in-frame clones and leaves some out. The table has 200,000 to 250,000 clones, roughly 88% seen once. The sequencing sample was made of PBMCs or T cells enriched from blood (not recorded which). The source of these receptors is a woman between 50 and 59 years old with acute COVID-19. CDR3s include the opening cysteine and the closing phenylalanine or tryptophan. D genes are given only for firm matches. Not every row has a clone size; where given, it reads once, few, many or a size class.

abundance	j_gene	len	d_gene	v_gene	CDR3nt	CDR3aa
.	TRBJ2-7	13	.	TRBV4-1	TGCGCCAGCAGCCACCGTGGGGCTTACGAGCAGTACTTC	CASSHRGAYEQYF
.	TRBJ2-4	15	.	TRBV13	TGTGCCAGCAGCTTAGAGGCGGGCCCCAAAAACATTCAGTACTTC	CASSLEAGPKNIQYF
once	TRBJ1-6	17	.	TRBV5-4	TGTGCCAGCAGCTTGGACAGCCCCGTGTGGGAGAATTCACCCCTCCACTTT	CASSLDSPVWENSPLHF
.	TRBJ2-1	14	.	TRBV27	TGTGCCAGCAGTCGACTAAGGGAATACAATGAGCAGTTCTTC	CASSRLREYNEQFF
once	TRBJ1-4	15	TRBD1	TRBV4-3	TGCGCCAGCAGCCGCCGGACAGGGACTAATGAAAAACTGTTTTTT	CASSRRTGTNEKLFF
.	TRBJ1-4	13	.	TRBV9	TGTGCCAGCAGCGTAGCTGGAGGGGAAAAACTGTTTTTT	CASSVAGGEKLFF
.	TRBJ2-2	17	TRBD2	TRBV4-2	TGTGCCAGCAGCCAAGCCTGGCGGGAGGGGGACACCGGGGAGCTGTTTTTT	CASSQAWREGDTGELFF
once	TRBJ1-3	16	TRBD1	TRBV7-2	TGTGCCAGCAGCTTAGTAGCTGGGACAGGGGGAGGTACCATATATTTT	CASSLVAGTGGGTIYF
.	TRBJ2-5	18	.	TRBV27	TGTGCCAGCAGTCCAAGACAGGTCATCCTACCTCCCCAAGAGACCCAGTACTTC	CASSPRQVILPPQETQYF
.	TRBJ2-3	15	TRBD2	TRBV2	TGTGCCAGCAGTTCCCGGGAGGCGGTTACAGATACGCAGTATTTT	CASSSREAVTDTQYF
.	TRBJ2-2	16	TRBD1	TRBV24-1	TGTGCCACCAGTGAACGCCGGGACAGGGGCACCGGGGAGCTGTTTTTT	CATSERRDRGTGELFF
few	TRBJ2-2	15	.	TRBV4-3	TGCGCCAGCAGCCATGGGAGAACGAACACCGGGGAGCTGTTTTTT	CASSHGRTNTGELFF
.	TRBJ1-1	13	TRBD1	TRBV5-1	TGCGCCAGCAGCGTCAGGGGGTCATCTGAAGCTTTCTTT	CASSVRGSSEAFF
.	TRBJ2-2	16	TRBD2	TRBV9	TGTGCCAGCAGCGTAGCTCCCAGCGGGAGCACCGGGGAGCTGTTTTTT	CASSVAPSGSTGELFF
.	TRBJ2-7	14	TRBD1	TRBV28	TGTGCCAGCGGCCGGACAGGGAGCTCCTACGAGCAGTACTTC	CASGRTGSSYEQYF
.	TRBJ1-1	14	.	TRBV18	TGTGCCAGCTCACGCGGATCGGTGAACACTGAAGCTTTCTTT	CASSRGSVNTEAFF
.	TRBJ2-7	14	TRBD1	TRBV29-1	TGCAGCGTTATTGGAACAGGGGGCCCCTACGAGCAGTACTTC	CSVIGTGGPYEQYF
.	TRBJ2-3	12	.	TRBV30	TGTGCCTGGAGTGTTGCGGGAGATACGCAGTATTTT	CAWSVAGDTQYF
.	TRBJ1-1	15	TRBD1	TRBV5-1	TGCGCCAGCAGCTTGGCCCCCCAGGGGGACACTGAAGCTTTCTTT	CASSLAPQGDTEAFF
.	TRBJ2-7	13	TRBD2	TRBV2	TGTGCCACATATAGCGGGAGGACATACGAGCAGTACTTC	CATYSGRTYEQYF
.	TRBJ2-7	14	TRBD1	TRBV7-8	TGTGCCAGCAGCCCCTGGGACAGAAACTACGAGCAGTACTTC	CASSPWDRNYEQYF
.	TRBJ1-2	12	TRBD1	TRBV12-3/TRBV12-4	TGTGCCTCCAACACAGGGGGCCGAGGCTACACCTTC	CASNTGGRGYTF
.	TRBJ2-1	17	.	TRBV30	TGTGCCTGGAGTGCAGGGGGGCGGTTGAGCTCCTACAATGAGCAGTTCTTC	CAWSAGGRLSSYNEQFF
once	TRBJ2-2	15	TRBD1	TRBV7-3	TGTGCCAGCAGCTTCAGAGGGGGCAACACCGGGGAGCTGTTTTTT	CASSFRGGNTGELFF
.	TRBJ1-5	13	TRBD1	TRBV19	TGTGCCAGTAGTCCCAGGGGGGATCAGCCCCAGCATTTT	CASSPRGDQPQHF
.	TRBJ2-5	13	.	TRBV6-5	TGTGCCAGCAGACTTACCAACCAAGAGACCCAGTACTTC	CASRLTNQETQYF
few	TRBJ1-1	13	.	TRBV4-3	TGCGCCAGCAGCCTACAAAAGAACACTGAAGCTTTCTTT	CASSLQKNTEAFF
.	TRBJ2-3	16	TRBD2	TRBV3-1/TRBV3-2	TGTGCCAGCAGCCAAGCGCCGGGAGGGTGGGCAGATACGCAGTATTTT	CASSQAPGGWADTQYF
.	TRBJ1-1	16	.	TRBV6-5	TGTGCCAGCAGTTACTCTCGCGGGGAGGGCGCCACTGAAGCTTTCTTT	CASSYSRGEGATEAFF
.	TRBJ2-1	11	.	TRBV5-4	TGTGCCAGCAGACAGGGTAATGAGCAGTTCTTC	CASRQGNEQFF
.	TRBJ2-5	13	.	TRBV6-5	TGTGCCAGCCGAAGGGAAGGGAGAGAGACCCAGTACTTC	CASRREGRETQYF